The 25 T cell receptor beta chains in this list originate from one sample, sequenced in a study of shared clonotypes between healthy human individuals. TCRdb's copy holds only in-frame clones and misses some; the assay was immunoSEQ multiplex PCR. This repertoire shows about 1 million clones, approximately 68% found once; its top ten account for roughly 1.5%. Sequencing input: memory CD4+ T cells sorted from blood. The subset: CD45RA-negative fraction. These receptors all come from a man younger than 35 in good health.

J is TRBJ2-3 and V is TRBV10-1; 13 nucleotides line up with TRBD2. Losses at the gene ends were 4 bases for V and 4 bases for J; bases not matched to a gene: 5. CDR1 is WNHNN and CDR2 is SYGVQD in the germline V gene (reference sequence). This CDR3 has 16 residues. CDR3 nucleotides: TGCGCCAGCAGTGGGACTAGCGGGAGTGGAGCAGATACGCAGTATTTT. Translating gives CASSGTSGSGADTQYF.

This clone has more than one count but fewer than ten. The chain has TRBV5-1 and TRBJ1-4; a possible D gene is TRBD1 (5 bases). This CDR3 has 14 residues. Trimming removed 4 bases at V and 5 bases at J, with 12 bases between. The V gene's germline CDR1 is SGHRS and CDR2 YFSETQ. Here the CDR3 reads CASSIGTGNEKLFF. The CDR3 DNA is TGCGCCAGCAGCATCGGGACTGGAAATGAAAAACTGTTTTTT.

The genes are TRBV9 and TRBJ1-1; D is ambiguous. The CDR3 extends over 14 amino acids. Germline V CDR1 and CDR2: SGDLS, YYNGEE. V lost 0 bases and J 3 bases, leaving 9 bases between the germline ends. The CDR3 loop is CASSVAVRDTEAFF. In DNA form, the CDR3 reads TGTGCCAGCAGCGTAGCCGTACGGGACACTGAAGCTTTCTTT.

The V call is TRBV4-3, the J call TRBJ1-1; maybe TRBD1 (6 bases). Trimming cost V 3 bases and J 2 bases, with 16 bases left between them. Germline loops: CDR1 LGHNA, CDR2 YSLEER. The CDR3 contains 16 residues. CDR3 bases: TGCGCCAGCAGCCAGCGTATCTCGGGGGCAAACACTGAAGCTTTCTTT. As protein: CASSQRISGANTEAFF.

The chain joins TRBV9 to TRBJ2-1; TRBD2 agrees at 13 bases. The CDR3 is 15 residues long. V gave up 3 bases and J gave up 7 bases; unmatched junction bases: 4. Germline V CDR1 and CDR2: SGDLS, YYNGEE. CDR3 nucleotide sequence: TGTGCCAGCAGCGCCGGGACTAGCGGGGTTAATGAGCAGTTCTTC. This gives the protein CASSAGTSGVNEQFF.

The chain has TRBV7-2 and TRBJ2-1; 8 bases are a match to TRBD1. The germline CDR1 and CDR2 sequences are SGHTA and FQGNSA. With 0 bases clipped from V and 2 bases from J, the junction kept 18 bases outside the gene matches. This CDR3 spans 21 amino acids. CDR3 DNA: TGTGCCAGCAGCTTAGCGGGTTTTCTTCAGGGGGCGCGAGAGCCCTACAATGAGCAGTTCTTC. Translating gives CASSLAGFLQGAREPYNEQFF.

This clone was counted only a few times. The CDR3: CASLRENYNEQFF. As DNA, the CDR3 is TGTGCCAGCCTCCGGGAGAATTACAATGAGCAGTTCTTC. The V and J genes are TRBV7-9 and TRBJ2-1; D is possibly TRBD2 (6 bases). Germline V gives CDR1 SEHNR, CDR2 FQNEAQ (reference sequence). The germline V and J ends were trimmed by 8 bases and 4 bases, with 12 bases remaining between them. This CDR3 contains 13 residues. Drawing the rest from reference TRBV7-9 and TRBJ2-1, the complete variable domain is DTGVSQNPRHKITKRGQNVTFRCDPISEHNRLYWYRQTLGQGPEFLTYFQNEAQLEKSRLLSDRFSAERPKGSFSTLEIQRTEQGDSAMYLCASLRENYNEQFFGPGTRLTVL.

V is TRBV4-3 and J is TRBJ2-7; D unclear. The V gene's germline CDR1 is LGHNA and CDR2 YSLEER. Trimming cost V 0 bases and J 0 bases, with 6 bases left between them. The CDR3 covers 14 residues. This CDR3 reads CASSQDRVSYEQYF. In DNA form, the CDR3 reads TGCGCCAGCAGCCAAGATCGGGTCTCCTACGAGCAGTACTTC.

The chain joins TRBV11-2 to TRBJ2-7; D is unresolved. This CDR3 comprises 14 residues. The V gene lost 1 base and the J gene lost 2 bases, with 9 bases spanning the gap. Germline V lookup: CDR1 SGHAT, CDR2 FQNNGV. The CDR3 loop reads CASSLGELPYEQYF. CDR3 nucleotides: TGTGCCAGCAGCTTAGGTGAGCTACCCTACGAGCAGTACTTC.

V gene TRBV11-2 combines with J gene TRBJ2-3; 7 bases fit TRBD2. V shed 5 bases and J 5 bases; nucleotides not matched to a gene: 7. Germline lookup yields CDR1 SGHAT and CDR2 FQNNGV. This CDR3 comprises 14 residues. The DNA for the CDR3 is TGTGCCAGCAGCCCCAGACTAGCAGTAGATACGCAGTATTTT. Residues: CASSPRLAVDTQYF.

This clone was observed a single time. In DNA form, the CDR3 reads TGTGCCACCAGCAGAGCCCCAGGCATCTATGGCTACACCTTC. Translated, it gives CATSRAPGIYGYTF. This chain links TRBV15 with TRBJ1-2; D is unclear. The germline V gene has CDR1 LNHNV and CDR2 YYDKDF (reference sequence). The CDR3 is 14 residues long. The V end was cut by 1 base, the J end by 4 bases, with 10 bases between.

In nucleotides, the CDR3 is TGTGCCAGCAGCCGTGGCGAGGGGCACTATGGCTACACCTTC. It yields the protein CASSRGEGHYGYTF. The chain has TRBV11-2 and TRBJ1-2; possible D gene TRBD1, 5 bases. V gave up 5 bases and J gave up 3 bases, with 13 bases separating them. Germline lookup yields CDR1 SGHAT and CDR2 FQNNGV. This CDR3 has 14 residues.

The rearrangement links TRBV6-6 to TRBJ1-2; 8 bases are shared with TRBD1. Trimming at V came to 4 bases and at J to 4 bases, leaving 2 bases not matched to a gene. From germline, CDR1 is MNHNY and CDR2 SVGAGI (reference sequence). This CDR3 comprises 13 residues. The CDR3 sequence: CASSFGTGYGYTF. The DNA for the CDR3 is TGTGCCAGCAGTTTCGGGACAGGCTATGGCTACACCTTC.

Concerning this clone: The same CDR3 can be traced to other DNA sequences in this sample. The rearrangement uses TRBV5-4 and TRBJ2-1; D is unresolved. This CDR3 is 15 amino acids long. Germline assignment: CDR1 SGHNT and CDR2 YYREEE (reference sequence). Trimming shortened V by 0 bases and J by 1 base, and 8 bases separated the two germline ends. CDR3 coding DNA: TGTGCCAGCAGCTTGGTAGGCGGTTCCTACAATGAGCAGTTCTTC. Translated: CASSLVGGSYNEQFF.

The chain uses TRBV30 and TRBJ2-4; TRBD2 matches 7 bases. From germline, CDR1 is GTSNPN and CDR2 SVGIG (reference sequence). With V trimmed by 1 base and J by 6 bases, 9 bases remained unmatched. This CDR3 has 15 amino acids. The CDR3 reads CAWSGAREERNIQYF. The CDR3 DNA sequence: TGTGCCTGGAGTGGAGCCCGGGAGGAAAGAAACATTCAGTACTTC.

In nucleotides, the CDR3 is TGTGCCAGCAGTGACACCGGGACAGGGTATGGCTACACCTTC. Its protein is CASSDTGTGYGYTF. This chain connects TRBV6-1 to TRBJ1-2; TRBD1 matches 9 bases. V gave up 3 bases and J gave up 5 bases; unmatched junction bases: 4. Germline CDR1 reads MNHNS; CDR2 reads SASEGT. This CDR3 is 14 amino acids long.

This rearrangement joins TRBV5-1 to TRBJ2-3; 8 bases are a match to TRBD2. The CDR3 covers 15 residues. Germline V gene sequence: CDR1 SGHRS, CDR2 YFSETQ. V shed 2 bases and J 1 base; nucleotides not matched to a gene: 3. The DNA for the CDR3 is TGCGCCAGCAGCTTCCCAGCGGGGGGCACAGATACGCAGTATTTT. Translating gives CASSFPAGGTDTQYF.

There are a few counts of this clone. The chain employs TRBV10-3 and TRBJ1-2, with TRBD1 matching over 8 bases. The germline CDR1 and CDR2 sequences are ENHRY and SYGVKD. CDR3 length: 16 residues. After removal of 7 bases from V and 1 base from J, the junction contained 11 bases not matched to a gene. Here the CDR3 reads CAITVGHTGGNYGYTF. For the CDR3, the DNA is TGTGCCATCACTGTCGGCCATACAGGGGGTAACTATGGCTACACCTTC.

The chain uses TRBV6-1 and TRBJ1-3, with D unclear. The V and J ends lost 2 bases and 8 bases respectively, with 16 bases between them. Looked up from germline, CDR1 is MNHNS and CDR2 is SASEGT. The CDR3 covers 15 residues. This CDR3 reads CASSETALARDTIYF. For the CDR3, the DNA is TGTGCCAGCAGTGAAACAGCTCTTGCGCGAGACACCATATATTTT.

V and J are TRBV10-3 and TRBJ2-6; D is undetermined. Germline loops: CDR1 ENHRY, CDR2 SYGVKD. V lost 1 base and J lost 0, with 4 bases in between. The CDR3 sequence is 15 residues long. The CDR3 DNA follows: TGTGCCATCAGTGAGTACCCCTCTGGGGCCAACGTCCTGACTTTC. This sequence encodes CAISEYPSGANVLTF.

The genes are TRBV10-3 and TRBJ2-7; 7 nucleotides align to TRBD2. Germline loops: CDR1 ENHRY, CDR2 SYGVKD. Trimming took 4 bases from V and 6 from J; bases not matched to a gene: 9. This CDR3 is built from 14 residues. The CDR3 loop reads CAISVGGRGAEQYF. As DNA, the CDR3 is TGTGCCATCAGTGTGGGTGGGAGGGGCGCCGAGCAGTACTTC.

To note about this clone: Additional DNA sequences in this sample encode the identical CDR3. The chain carries TRBV6-5 and TRBJ2-6, with D perhaps matching TRBD1 or TRBD2 (5 bases each). Germline V gene data show CDR1 as MNHEY and CDR2 as SVGAGI. CDR3 size: 13 residues. Trimming left V 9 bases short and J 0 bases short, with 6 bases between. This CDR3 reads CASGGSGANVLTF. The CDR3 DNA is TGTGCCAGTGGGGGCTCTGGGGCCAACGTCCTGACTTTC.

This clone occurred many times. The gene calls are TRBV18 and TRBJ1-2, with 9 positions matching TRBD1. There are 17 residues in the CDR3. The trim removed 3 bases at V and 1 base at J, leaving 9 bases unmatched. CDR1 is KGHSH, CDR2 LQKENI, per germline. CDR3 amino acids: CASSPGQGRWVNYGYTF. DNA of the CDR3: TGTGCCAGCTCACCCGGACAGGGGCGGTGGGTTAACTATGGCTACACCTTC.

The genes are TRBV30 and TRBJ1-6; maybe TRBD1 (5 bases). The ends were cut back, 4 bases at V and 0 bases at J, with 16 bases in the middle. Germline V gives CDR1 GTSNPN, CDR2 SVGIG (reference sequence). CDR3 size: 17 residues. CDR3 region: CAWTHGAASSYNSPLHF. The CDR3 nucleotides read TGTGCCTGGACTCATGGGGCAGCGAGCTCCTATAATTCACCCCTCCACTTT.

The chain joins TRBV5-6 to TRBJ2-7, with 7 positions matching TRBD1. The CDR3 is 14 residues long. Germline CDR1 and CDR2: SGHDT and YYEEEE. V gave up 2 bases and J gave up 2 bases; unmatched junction bases: 4. The CDR3 loop is CASSFLGTAYEQYF. CDR3 sequence (DNA): TGTGCCAGCAGCTTCCTCGGGACAGCCTACGAGCAGTACTTC.